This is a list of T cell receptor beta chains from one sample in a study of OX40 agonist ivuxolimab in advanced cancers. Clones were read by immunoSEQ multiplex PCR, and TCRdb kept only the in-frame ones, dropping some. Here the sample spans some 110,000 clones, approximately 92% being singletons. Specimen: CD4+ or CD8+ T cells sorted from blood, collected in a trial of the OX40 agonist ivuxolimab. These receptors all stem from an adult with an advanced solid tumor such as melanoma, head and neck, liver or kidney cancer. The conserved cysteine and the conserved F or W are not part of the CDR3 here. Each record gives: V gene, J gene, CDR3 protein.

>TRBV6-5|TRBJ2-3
ASSYLVVDSPDTQY
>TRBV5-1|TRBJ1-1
ASSLRGLSTEAF
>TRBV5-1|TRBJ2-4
ASSPRPGQIKNIQY
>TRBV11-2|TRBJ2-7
ASRAQSYEQY
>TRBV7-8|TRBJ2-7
ASSLGTPGSYEQY
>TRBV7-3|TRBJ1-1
ASSKTRNIEAF
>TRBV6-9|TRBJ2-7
ASSYRSYEQY
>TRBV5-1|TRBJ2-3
ASSLAGAGMDTQY
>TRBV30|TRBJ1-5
AWKGQSNQPQH
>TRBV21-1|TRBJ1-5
ASSKVGAYSNQPQH
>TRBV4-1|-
ASSQAAGLPYEQY
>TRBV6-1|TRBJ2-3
ASSMTSGVTDTQY
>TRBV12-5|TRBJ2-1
ASGLARIGINEQF
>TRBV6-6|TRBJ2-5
ASSYQGTGQETQY
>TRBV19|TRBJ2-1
ASSMGADPWNEQF
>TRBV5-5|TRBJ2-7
ASSLVFRTDYEQY